The rows below give T cell receptor beta chains drawn from one sample of a study of cytomegalovirus exposure and HLA in healthy donors. Repertoires were generated with immunoSEQ multiplex PCR, while TCRdb's copy carries only in-frame clones and drops some. Here the sample spans nearly 200,000 clones, more than 75% being singletons. Sample: PBMCs. All receptors come from a male donor in good health and CMV-seropositive. Both conserved end residues are part of each CDR3. Fields, in order: V gene, CDR3 protein.

TRBV30,CAWSLYRGVSPLHF
TRBV7-9,CASSFEAGANTEAFF
TRBV29-1,CSVVLDRPGANVLTF
TRBV6-5,CASSYSTLSSEQYF
TRBV4-1,CASSQEDRSTGELFF
TRBV11-3,CASSLNRAQDTQYF
TRBV9,CASSTGSSGNTIYF
TRBV5-8,CASTRRVAGIYEQYF
TRBV7-3,CASSLTLDSNEQFF
TRBV7-9,CASSLGLAEIQETQYF
TRBV15,CATSRVDGGTGELFF
TRBV28,CASSLGLDAGELFF
TRBV7-3,CASSFGTSGKETQYF
TRBV11-2,CASSRRDRAAWETQYF
TRBV11-2,CASSLVSSGNTDTQYF
TRBV2,CASSETRGYNEQFF
TRBV5-1,CASSLGQGGPLSNQPQHF